A selection of T cell receptor beta chains follows, all from one sample in a study of blood T cells in healthy people across ages. TCRdb called the 5' RACE reads again in MiXCR, with one record for every CDR3 protein. Here the sample spans 450,000 to 700,000 distinct CDR3 sequences, 27% being singletons. Sequenced material: blood. These receptors were obtained from a woman in her 70s in good health. The CDR3 runs from the conserved cysteine through the conserved F or W. A D gene is named only where the DNA matches it firmly. Some rows mark clone size as missing; the rest say once, few, many or name a class of expanded clone.

>.|14|few|TRBJ1-1|TRBV12-3/TRBV12-4
TGTGCCAGCAGTTTCAACGGGATGAACACTGAAGCTTTCTTT
CASSFNGMNTEAFF
>TRBD1|17|few|TRBJ1-6|TRBV18
TGTGCCAGCTCACGATACCGGGACAGGGGTGGTAATTCACCCCTCCACTTT
CASSRYRDRGGNSPLHF
>.|15|.|TRBJ2-5|TRBV18
TGTGCCAGCTCACCGGGAGTTGGGGTCCAAGAGACCCAGTACTTC
CASSPGVGVQETQYF
>TRBD1|15|few|TRBJ2-5|TRBV4-1
TGCGCCAGCAGCCCGGGGGACAGGGACCAAGAGACCCAGTACTTC
CASSPGDRDQETQYF
>.|14|.|TRBJ2-3|TRBV29-1
TGCAGCGTTGAAAACCCCCGCCATGCAGATACGCAGTATTTT
CSVENPRHADTQYF
>.|12|.|TRBJ2-2|TRBV10-3
TGTGCCATCAGTGTAGGCCTGGGGGAGCTGTTTTTT
CAISVGLGELFF
>.|13|.|TRBJ2-1|TRBV7-8
TGTGCCAGCAGCGAAACGAGGTGGGGACAGCAGTTCTTC
CASSETRWGQQFF
>.|15|few|TRBJ2-1|TRBV24-1
TGTGCCACCAGTGATCGGACAGATCGATACAATGAGCAGTTCTTC
CATSDRTDRYNEQFF
>.|14|few|TRBJ2-3|TRBV6-6
TGTGCCAGCAGTCCCCTGGACGGCACAGATACGCAGTATTTT
CASSPLDGTDTQYF
>.|14|.|TRBJ1-5|TRBV2
TGTGCCAGCAGTGAAGAGAGGGCTGATCAGCCCCAGCATTTT
CASSEERADQPQHF
>TRBD1|14|few|TRBJ2-7|TRBV20-1
TGCAGTGCTAGAGATCGACAGGGGAGGTACGAGCAGTACTTC
CSARDRQGRYEQYF
>TRBD2|15|.|TRBJ2-1|TRBV9
TGTGCCAGCAGCGTAGGGACTAGCGGGGAAGCTGAGCAGTTCTTC
CASSVGTSGEAEQFF
>TRBD1|13|few|TRBJ1-1|TRBV29-1
TGCAGCGTTGTTCAGGGGGCTATCACTGAAGCTTTCTTT
CSVVQGAITEAFF
>.|14|few|TRBJ2-2|TRBV5-1
TGCGCCAGCAGCTTGTTCAACGAAATCGGGGAGCTGTTTTTT
CASSLFNEIGELFF
>.|16|.|TRBJ1-5|TRBV27
TGTGCCAGCAGTTTCTCCTCGACCGGGCAGCGACAGCCCCAGCATTTT
CASSFSSTGQRQPQHF
>TRBD2|16|few|TRBJ2-1|TRBV5-1
TGCGCCGGCAGAATAGCGGGGACCGACTCCTACAATGAGCAGTTCTTC
CAGRIAGTDSYNEQFF
>TRBD1|15|.|TRBJ1-4|TRBV7-8
TGTGCCAGCAGCGTCCGGGACAGGGGTTTTGGAAAACTGTTTTTT
CASSVRDRGFGKLFF
>TRBD1|15|few|TRBJ2-5|TRBV15
TGTGCCACCAGCAGGAACAGGGGAAGGGGAGAGACCCAGTACTTC
CATSRNRGRGETQYF
>TRBD2|13|few|TRBJ2-3|TRBV7-2
TGTGCCGGCAGCTTGAGCGGGGCAGATACGCAGTATTTT
CAGSLSGADTQYF
>.|13|few|TRBJ2-3|TRBV5-5
TGTGCCAGCACGCCTTTTTCCACAGATACGCAGTATTTT
CASTPFSTDTQYF
>.|15|once|TRBJ1-6|TRBV20-1
TGCAGTGCTAGAAAGGGCGCTTCAAATAATTCACCCCTCCACTTT
CSARKGASNNSPLHF
>.|16|few|TRBJ2-5|TRBV7-8
TGTGCCAGCAGCCTGGTTTGGCGGGGCCTAGAAGAGACCCAGTACTTC
CASSLVWRGLEETQYF
>.|15|few|TRBJ2-3|TRBV5-1
TGCGCCAGCAGCTTGTATTCAGGAGGGATTTATACGCAGTATTTT
CASSLYSGGIYTQYF
>.|16|few|TRBJ1-1|TRBV6-2/TRBV6-3
TGTGCCAGCAGTTACAATGTCGGGGACCCTAACACTGAAGCTTTCTTT
CASSYNVGDPNTEAFF
>TRBD2|16|.|TRBJ2-1|TRBV13
TGTGCCAGCAGCTTAGGGGGACTAGCGGGGAACAATGAGCAGTTCTTC
CASSLGGLAGNNEQFF
>.|19|few|TRBJ1-6|TRBV21-1
TGTGCCAGCTTTTCTTTGGGAGAAGACAAACTTAAGGATAATTCACCCCTCCACTTT
CASFSLGEDKLKDNSPLHF
>.|16|.|TRBJ2-1|TRBV7-2
TGTGCCAGCAGCTTAGTAGGTGGGACCGCCTACAATGAGCAGTTCTTC
CASSLVGGTAYNEQFF
>TRBD1|17|few|TRBJ2-2|TRBV7-9
TGTGCCAGCCGACCGCAAAGACAGGGGCCAAACACCGGGGAGCTGTTTTTT
CASRPQRQGPNTGELFF
>TRBD2|18|few|TRBJ2-3|TRBV20-1
TGCAGTGCTAGAGACCCTAGCGGGGGGGCCCGTGGCACAGATACGCAGTATTTT
CSARDPSGGARGTDTQYF